This entry lists 17 T cell receptor beta chains sequenced from one sample in a study of blood T cell repertoires in COVID-19. Assay used: immunoSEQ multiplex PCR; TCRdb lists only in-frame clones, some missing. The data show around 130,000 clones, around 82% seen once. Sample: peripheral blood. These receptors were obtained from a woman aged 25-40 years who had recovered from COVID-19.

This clone has a handful of counts. V usage is TRBV6-6 and J usage is TRBJ1-5, with 9 bases fitting TRBD1. V lost 6 bases, J lost 5 bases, and 11 bases stayed unmatched. The CDR3 runs to 16 residues. Germline-derived CDR1 and CDR2 are MNHNY and SVGAGI (reference sequence). DNA for the CDR3: TGTGCCAGCAGGCCCGGACAGGGGAGGTCGGATCAGCCCCAGCATTTT. Translating it yields CASRPGQGRSDQPQHF.

V gene TRBV4-1 combines with J gene TRBJ2-7; D is possibly TRBD1 (6 bases). Germline CDR1 MGHRA, CDR2 YSYEKL. This CDR3 contains 16 residues. Trimming left V 0 bases short and J 4 bases short, with 16 bases between. The chain's CDR3 is CASSQDADSTMYEQYF. The CDR3 DNA follows: TGCGCCAGCAGCCAAGACGCGGACAGCACCATGTACGAGCAGTACTTC.

The V gene is TRBV4-1, the J gene TRBJ2-3; 10 nucleotides align to TRBD2. The CDR3 extends over 16 amino acids. Germline V lookup: CDR1 MGHRA, CDR2 YSYEKL. The ends lost 0 bases at V and 5 bases at J; junction bases unmatched: 5. CDR3 region: CASSQEDSGRVDTQYF. In DNA, the CDR3 is TGCGCCAGCAGCCAAGAAGACAGCGGGAGGGTAGATACGCAGTATTTT.

The rearrangement uses TRBV6-1 and TRBJ1-6, with a tentative D call TRBD1 (6 bases). Germline-derived CDR1 and CDR2 are MNHNS and SASEGT. The CDR3 covers 16 residues. Trimming shortened V by 4 bases and J by 4 bases, and 14 bases separated the two germline ends. The CDR3 DNA reads TGTGCCAGCAGTGTACTCGGGGGGGCGTATAATTCACCCCTCCACTTT. It specifies CASSVLGGAYNSPLHF.

V usage is TRBV2 and J usage is TRBJ2-5; tentatively, D is TRBD2 (7 bases). CDR1 SNHLY and CDR2 FYNNEI come from the germline V gene. Trimming took 6 bases from V and 4 from J, leaving 27 bases between them. This CDR3 region has 18 residues. Here the CDR3 reads CASSLQESDEGGGETQYF. The CDR3 DNA is TGTGCCAGCAGCTTACAAGAGTCTGATGAGGGAGGGGGAGAGACCCAGTACTTC.

This clone turned up a few times. The rearrangement uses TRBV12-5 and TRBJ2-1; D is unresolved. Per the germline V gene, CDR1 is LGHNT and CDR2 is FRNRAP. V was trimmed by 0 bases and J by 9 bases, leaving 6 bases between them. The CDR3 runs to 12 residues. The CDR3 DNA is TGTGCTAGTGGTTTGGTAGGAGTTGAGCAGTTCTTC. Its protein product is CASGLVGVEQFF.

This clone appeared a single time. The chain is built from TRBV18 and TRBJ1-1; 7 nucleotides line up with TRBD1. This CDR3 region has 14 residues. The germline CDR1 and CDR2 sequences are KGHSH and LQKENI. V was pared by 4 bases and J by 1 base, with 3 bases of the junction left unmatched. Here the CDR3 DNA reads TGTGCCAGCTCACAGGGACAGCCGAACACTGAAGCTTTCTTT. Translating gives CASSQGQPNTEAFF.

The chain combines TRBV27 with TRBJ1-3; no firm D call. The CDR3 has 17 residues. Per germline, CDR1 MNHEY and CDR2 SMNVEV (reference sequence). With 2 bases removed from V and 0 bases from J, the gap between germline ends came to 14 bases. This CDR3 reads CASSLREPGDSGNTIYF. CDR3 DNA sequence: TGTGCCAGCAGTTTAAGGGAGCCAGGAGACTCTGGAAACACCATATATTTT.

This clone has just a few counts. This chain joins TRBV3-1 (or the pseudogene TRBV3-2) and TRBJ2-1; 8 bases match TRBD1. V dropped 2 bases and J dropped 4; count of bases not matched to a gene: 10. Germline V gives CDR1 LGHDT, CDR2 YNNKEL (reference sequence). The length of the CDR3 is 17 residues. Written as DNA, the CDR3 is TGTGCCAGCAGCCAATCTCGGACAGGGCTAAGATACAATGAGCAGTTCTTC. Residues: CASSQSRTGLRYNEQFF.

The V and J genes are TRBV5-6 and TRBJ1-2; perhaps TRBD1 as D (5 bases). Germline CDR1 reads SGHDT; CDR2 reads YYEEEE. V was shortened by 0 bases and J by 8 bases, with 17 bases between the two germline ends. The CDR3 consists of 15 residues. DNA for the CDR3: TGTGCCAGCAGCTTGGGGTCCGACAGAGTGATGGGCTACACCTTC. Amino acids: CASSLGSDRVMGYTF.

This chain joins TRBV28 and TRBJ2-7; no clear D gene. Trimming removed 4 bases from V and 4 bases from J, with 5 bases in between. Germline V gene data show CDR1 as MDHEN and CDR2 as SYDVKM. The CDR3 loop spans 11 amino acids. The CDR3 DNA follows: TGTGCCAGCAGTTACGGTTACGAGCAGTACTTC. It is translated as CASSYGYEQYF.

The rearrangement joins TRBV5-4 to TRBJ2-7, with 8 bases lining up with TRBD1. The germline gives CDR1 SGHNT, CDR2 YYREEE (reference sequence). This CDR3 has 13 residues. V shed 1 base and J 6 bases; nucleotides not matched to a gene: 3. The CDR3 is CASSLSGQGEQYF. The CDR3 DNA is TGTGCCAGCAGCTTGTCCGGACAGGGCGAGCAGTACTTC.

The CDR3 region has the DNA TGTGCCACCAGTGATCCTAAGAGAACAGGGTCGAATGAGCAGTTCTTC. This translates into CATSDPKRTGSNEQFF. J is TRBJ2-1 and V is TRBV24-1; tentative D call: TRBD1 (6 bases). CDR3 length: 16 residues. Trimming pared 3 bases from V and 7 bases from J, leaving 18 bases between. CDR1 KGHDR and CDR2 SFDVKD come from the germline V gene.

This clone was counted between two and nine times. The rearrangement links TRBV19 to TRBJ2-5, with TRBD1 matching 7 bases. This CDR3 region has 15 residues. J gave up 0 bases and V 5 bases, and 6 bases lay outside the gene matches. Germline CDR1 is LNHDA and CDR2 is SQIVND (reference sequence). CDR3 sequence: CASSPGTVDQETQYF. In nucleotides, the CDR3 is TGTGCCAGTAGTCCCGGGACAGTTGACCAAGAGACCCAGTACTTC. Complete variable domain (other parts from reference TRBV19 and TRBJ2-5): DGGITQSPKYLFRKEGQNVTLSCEQNLNHDAMYWYRQDPGQGLRLIYYSQIVNDFQKGDIAEGYSVSREKKESFPLTVTSAQKNPTAFYLCASSPGTVDQETQYFGPGTRLLVL.

The chain has TRBV3-1 (or the pseudogene TRBV3-2) and TRBJ1-6, with D possibly TRBD1 on 5 matching bases. There are 14 residues in the CDR3. In germline, CDR1 is LGHDT, CDR2 YNNKEL (reference sequence). V dropped 0 bases and J dropped 13 bases, with 13 bases sitting between them. This CDR3 is CASSQDLGGLPLHF. The CDR3 bases are TGTGCCAGCAGCCAAGATCTTGGGGGACTCCCCCTCCACTTT.

The V call is TRBV9, the J call TRBJ1-2, with 8 bases aligning to TRBD1. V trimming: 4 bases; J trimming: 8 bases; junction bases outside the gene matches: 10. CDR3 length equals 14 residues. CDR1 is SGDLS, CDR2 YYNGEE, per germline. CDR3 protein: CASSNRTGLEGYTF. The CDR3 coding sequence is TGTGCCAGCAGCAACCGGACAGGGCTGGAGGGCTACACCTTC.

This chain links TRBV20-1 with TRBJ2-7; TRBD2 agrees at 7 bases. V was pared by 3 bases and J by 7 bases, with 9 bases of the junction left unmatched. Germline V CDR1 and CDR2: DFQATT, SNEGSKA (reference sequence). CDR3 length: 13 residues. For the CDR3, the DNA is TGCAGTGCTAGTTGGGGGGGGTCCTGGGAGCAGTACTTC. Amino acid sequence: CSASWGGSWEQYF.